This T cell receptor beta chain was documented in a study of cytomegalovirus exposure and HLA in healthy donors. General study findings and limits: Previously analyzed data showed that most TCR beta V segments were productive at a frequency of about 90% or about 30%.

CDR3 length: 14 residues. Germline assignment: CDR1 SGHNT and CDR2 YYREEE (reference sequence). Notes on this clone: What it recognizes is unknown. The junction departs from germline at one end; a sequencing error may be responsible.

Primers: 60 Vbeta forward and 13 Jbeta reverse. Here immunoSEQ multiplex PCR was the method, and the copy in TCRdb shows in-frame clones only, minus some. Here the sample spans some 130,000 clones, around 77% being singletons. Input material: PBMCs. The sequence derives from a man aged 50-59 years in good health and CMV-seronegative. The genes are TRBV5-4 and TRBJ2-7; TRBD1 is a possible D gene (8 bases). The CDR3 spells CASRGGQGAYKQYF. CDR3 bases: TGTGCCAGCAGGGGGGGGCAGGGGGCCTACAAGCAGTACTTC.